This entry lists 32 T cell receptor beta chains sequenced from one sample in a study of cytomegalovirus exposure and HLA in healthy donors. Amplification used 60 Vbeta primers and 13 Jbeta primers. The method was immunoSEQ multiplex PCR; TCRdb's version includes in-frame clones alone and lacks a portion of them. The sample includes roughly 110,000 clones, 76% seen only once; the top ten take about 2%. Sequenced input: PBMCs. Every receptor here comes from a man younger than 35 in good health and CMV-seronegative.

This chain uses TRBV7-9 with TRBJ2-2; 13 bases agree with TRBD2. The germline V gene encodes CDR1 SEHNR and CDR2 FQNEAQ (reference sequence). The CDR3 length is 14 residues. After removal of 5 bases from V and 6 bases from J, the junction contained 0 bases not matched to a gene. The CDR3 sequence: CASSGTSGAGELFF. CDR3 DNA sequence: TGTGCCAGCAGCGGGACTAGCGGGGCCGGGGAGCTGTTTTTT.

V and J are TRBV11-2 and TRBJ1-1, with 9 bases that match TRBD1. Germline assignment: CDR1 SGHAT and CDR2 FQNNGV. The CDR3 has 18 amino acids. The junction had 15 bases not matched to a gene; V was cut back by 3 bases and J by 4 bases. The CDR3 loop reads CASSFYTGQGGIGTEAFF. CDR3 coding DNA: TGTGCCAGCAGCTTTTACACGGGACAGGGAGGAATCGGCACTGAAGCTTTCTTT. Filled out from reference TRBV11-2 and TRBJ1-1, the complete variable domain reads EAGVAQSPRYKIIEKRQSVAFWCNPISGHATLYWYQQILGQGPKLLIQFQNNGVVDDSQLPKDRFSAERLKGVDSTLKIQPAKLEDSAVYLCASSFYTGQGGIGTEAFFGQGTRLTVV.

The chain joins TRBV19 to TRBJ1-4; D may be TRBD1 (5 bases). This CDR3 comprises 16 residues. Trimming pared 1 base from V and 5 bases from J, leaving 14 bases between. Germline CDR1 is LNHDA and CDR2 is SQIVND (reference sequence). The CDR3 sequence: CASSIGAGTKNEKLFF. The CDR3 DNA is TGTGCCAGTAGTATAGGGGCAGGGACTAAAAATGAAAAACTGTTTTTT.

V is TRBV5-1 and J is TRBJ2-3; weak D call: TRBD2 (5 bases). This CDR3 is built from 13 residues. V was pared by 1 base and J by 4 bases, with 7 bases between. Germline CDR1 SGHRS, CDR2 YFSETQ. The CDR3 DNA follows: TGCGCCAGCAGCTTGTACGGGGCAGATACGCAGTATTTT. This translates into CASSLYGADTQYF.

This chain links TRBV9 with TRBJ2-7; TRBD2 aligns across 7 bases. The trim removed 4 bases at V and 4 bases at J, leaving 8 bases unmatched. CDR1 is SGDLS and CDR2 is YYNGEE in the germline V gene. The CDR3 covers 14 residues. CDR3 nucleotide sequence: TGTGCCAGCAGCCCCCACCGGGGGGTGTACGAGCAGTACTTC. Residues: CASSPHRGVYEQYF.

The J gene is TRBJ2-7, the V gene TRBV28, with D tentatively TRBD2 (6 bases). Per germline, CDR1 MDHEN and CDR2 SYDVKM. The V end was cut by 5 bases, the J end by 3 bases, with 8 bases between. This CDR3 comprises 12 residues. DNA of the CDR3: TGTGCCAGCAGTCCGGACTACTACGAGCAGTACTTC. Translating gives CASSPDYYEQYF.

The chain uses TRBV18 and TRBJ1-2, with D hard to call. CDR1 is KGHSH, CDR2 LQKENI, per germline. This CDR3 has 14 amino acids. Between the trimmed V and J ends, which lost 3 bases and 3 bases, there was a span of 11 bases. CDR3 loop: CASSPGGPDYGYTF. In DNA form, the CDR3 reads TGTGCCAGCTCACCTGGCGGTCCTGACTATGGCTACACCTTC.

The chain links TRBV6-5 to TRBJ2-7, with 9 bases matching TRBD1. The germline V gene encodes CDR1 MNHEY and CDR2 SVGAGI. CDR3 size: 15 residues. Trimming at V came to 2 bases and at J to 6 bases, leaving 8 bases not matched to a gene. The CDR3 coding sequence is TGTGCCAGCAGTTACACGGGACAGGGTTTTTCCGAGCAGTACTTC. This sequence encodes CASSYTGQGFSEQYF.

The chain joins TRBV15 to TRBJ2-7; a possible D gene is TRBD1 (5 bases). V lost 0 bases to trimming and J lost 2 bases, with 14 bases between them. The CDR3 is 16 amino acids. Germline V gene data show CDR1 as LNHNV and CDR2 as YYDKDF (reference sequence). CDR3 coding DNA: TGTGCCACCAGCAGAGATAACCAGGGCACCCCCTACGAGCAGTACTTC. Amino acid sequence: CATSRDNQGTPYEQYF. The full variable domain, rest sourced from reference TRBV15 and TRBJ2-7, is DAMVIQNPRYQVTQFGKPVTLSCSQTLNHNVMYWYQQKSSQAPKLLFHYYDKDFNNEADTPDNFQSRRPNTSFCFLDIRSPGLGDTAMYLCATSRDNQGTPYEQYFGPGTRLTVT.

This chain joins TRBV2 and TRBJ1-2; D not certain. Germline V CDR1 and CDR2: SNHLY, FYNNEI. The CDR3 has 13 amino acids. The V end lost 3 bases, the J end lost 1 base, and 6 bases lay between the germline ends. Written as DNA, the CDR3 is TGTGCCAGCAGTGATCAGGTTAACTATGGCTACACCTTC. Protein: CASSDQVNYGYTF.

V and J are TRBV6-6 and TRBJ2-7; 9 positions agree with TRBD1. Per the germline V gene, CDR1 is MNHNY and CDR2 is SVGAGI (reference sequence). The CDR3 contains 15 residues. With 2 bases clipped from V and 5 bases from J, the junction kept 7 bases outside the gene matches. The CDR3 DNA reads TGTGCCAGCAGTTACGAAGGGACAGGGCAGAACGAGCAGTACTTC. Protein: CASSYEGTGQNEQYF.

Here the CDR3 DNA reads TGTGCCAGCAGTGACGGGACAAATTCACCCCTCCACTTT. Protein: CASSDGTNSPLHF. The rearrangement links TRBV6-4 to TRBJ1-6; TRBD1 might be the D (6 bases). CDR1 and CDR2 (germline): MRHNA, SNTAGT. Trimming removed 2 bases at V and 7 bases at J, with 6 bases between. The CDR3 sequence is 13 residues long.

This clone was counted only a few times. This chain joins TRBV5-1 and TRBJ2-1, with TRBD2 matching 9 bases. V lost 0 bases and J lost 2; bases outside the gene matches: 3. The germline CDR1 and CDR2 sequences are SGHRS and YFSETQ. CDR3 length: 16 residues. CDR3 nucleotide sequence: TGCGCCAGCAGCTTGGAGGTAGCGGGGGCCTACAATGAGCAGTTCTTC. Amino acid sequence: CASSLEVAGAYNEQFF.

The genes are TRBV7-8 and TRBJ2-2, with a weak D call TRBD2 (7 bases). V lost 4 bases to trimming and J lost 4 bases, with 10 bases between them. The germline CDR1 and CDR2 sequences are SGHVS and FQNEAQ. This CDR3 has 14 residues. For the CDR3, the DNA is TGTGCCAGCAGCTCTAGGGGGGGCACCGGGGAGCTGTTTTTT. Its protein is CASSSRGGTGELFF.

The chain links TRBV4-2 to TRBJ2-6, with D maybe TRBD2 (5 bases). The CDR3 consists of 17 residues. Trimming took 1 base from V and 1 from J, leaving 11 bases between them. Germline assignment: CDR1 LGHNA and CDR2 YNFKEQ. The CDR3 spells CASSQARENSGANVLTF. The CDR3 coding sequence is TGTGCCAGCAGCCAAGCTCGGGAAAATTCTGGGGCCAACGTCCTGACTTTC.

The chain combines TRBV6-6 with TRBJ1-1; a weak D match, TRBD1 (5 bases). Trimming stripped 6 bases from V and 3 bases from J, with 11 bases between. This CDR3 has 13 amino acids. Germline V gene data show CDR1 as MNHNY and CDR2 as SVGAGI (reference sequence). The CDR3 spells CASRWDSDTEAFF. The CDR3 nucleotides are TGTGCCAGCAGATGGGACTCCGACACTGAAGCTTTCTTT.

This clone came up once. This chain uses TRBV6-5 with TRBJ1-1; no definite D call. In germline, CDR1 is MNHEY, CDR2 SVGAGI. With 2 bases removed from V and 9 bases from J, the gap between germline ends came to 13 bases. The CDR3 length is 13 residues. The CDR3, as DNA: TGTGCCAGCAGTTACACCCGACAAACGCAAGCTTTCTTT. This codes for CASSYTRQTQAFF.

As concerns this clone: One end of the junction does not line up with germline, which may come from a read error. V is TRBV6-1 and J is TRBJ1-6; no reliable D call. The CDR3 has 18 amino acids. Germline V CDR1 and CDR2: MNHNS, SASEGT. CDR3 residues: CAISEPSGSRILNSPLHF. For the CDR3, the DNA is TGTGCCATCAGTGAGCCCTCCGGTTCCCGAATACTAAATTCACCCCTCCACTTT.

This chain uses TRBV2 with TRBJ1-1; no clear D gene. V lost 4 bases, J lost 6 bases, and 6 bases lay in between. Germline V gives CDR1 SNHLY, CDR2 FYNNEI. The CDR3 spans 11 residues. The CDR3 nucleotides are TGTGCCAGCAGTGCTGTCGCTGAAGCTTTCTTT. Its translation: CASSAVAEAFF.

J is TRBJ2-1 and V is TRBV19, with 7 positions matching TRBD2. V lost 4 bases and J lost 6; bases outside the gene matches: 9. Germline V CDR1 and CDR2: LNHDA, SQIVND (reference sequence). The CDR3 covers 15 residues. In nucleotides, the CDR3 is TGTGCCAGTAGTAGGGCGGCGGGGGACTTCAATGAGCAGTTCTTC. Translating gives CASSRAAGDFNEQFF. The full variable domain, with the rest looked up from reference TRBV19 and TRBJ2-1, is DGGITQSPKYLFRKEGQNVTLSCEQNLNHDAMYWYRQDPGQGLRLIYYSQIVNDFQKGDIAEGYSVSREKKESFPLTVTSAQKNPTAFYLCASSRAAGDFNEQFFGPGTRLTVL.

This chain uses TRBV19 with TRBJ1-6; the D gene is possibly TRBD1 (5 bases). CDR1 is LNHDA, CDR2 SQIVND, per germline (reference sequence). The CDR3 has 13 residues. Trimming removed 5 bases at V and 8 bases at J, with 10 bases between. This chain's CDR3 is CASSLQGDSPLHF. CDR3 nucleotide sequence: TGTGCCAGTAGTTTGCAGGGCGATTCACCCCTCCACTTT.

The chain employs TRBV7-9 and TRBJ2-7; TRBD2 matches 8 bases. V shed 5 bases and J 5 bases; nucleotides not matched to a gene: 11. Germline V gene sequence: CDR1 SEHNR, CDR2 FQNEAQ (reference sequence). This CDR3 is built from 15 residues. The CDR3 protein is CASSHGREALHEQYF. The CDR3 region has the DNA TGTGCCAGCAGCCACGGGAGGGAGGCCCTCCACGAGCAGTACTTC.

The J gene is TRBJ1-6, the V gene TRBV5-1; no definite D call. Germline CDR1 and CDR2: SGHRS and YFSETQ. Trimming took off 3 bases at V and 5 bases at J, with 18 bases between the two ends. The CDR3 has 17 residues. The CDR3 DNA sequence: TGCGCCAGCAGCTCGATATGGACGGGGAGGAATAATTCACCCCTCCACTTT. Translating gives CASSSIWTGRNNSPLHF.

This sequence joins TRBV4-1 and TRBJ2-2, with 8 bases aligning to TRBD2. The CDR3 contains 17 residues. V was pared by 3 bases and J by 1 base, with 7 bases of the junction left unmatched. Per the germline V gene, CDR1 is MGHRA and CDR2 is YSYEKL. CDR3 sequence: CASSQRSGGENTGELFF. Written as DNA, the CDR3 is TGCGCCAGCAGCCAGAGATCCGGGGGGGAGAACACCGGGGAGCTGTTTTTT.

The CDR3 here is CASSADRIYNEQFF. The CDR3 nucleotides read TGTGCCAGCAGCGCTGACAGGATATACAATGAGCAGTTCTTC. This rearrangement joins TRBV2 to TRBJ2-1; a weak D match, TRBD1 (6 bases). Germline loops: CDR1 SNHLY, CDR2 FYNNEI. The CDR3 contains 14 residues. Between the trimmed V and J ends, which lost 6 bases and 4 bases, there was a span of 13 bases.

This chain connects TRBV11-2 to TRBJ1-1; 10 bases map to TRBD1. CDR1 and CDR2 (germline): SGHAT, FQNNGV. Trimming at V came to 5 bases and at J to 4 bases, leaving 10 bases not matched to a gene. The CDR3 covers 16 residues. For the CDR3, the DNA is TGTGCCAGCAGCGAGGGACAGGGGCTGTGGGTCACTGAAGCTTTCTTT. This translates into CASSEGQGLWVTEAFF.

The genes are TRBV9 and TRBJ2-1, with 11 nucleotides matching TRBD1. The CDR3 is 17 residues long. CDR1 is SGDLS, CDR2 YYNGEE, per germline. J gave up 7 bases and V 0 bases, and 9 bases lay outside the gene matches. The chain's CDR3 is CASSVEPGQGVLNEQFF. The DNA for the CDR3 is TGTGCCAGCAGCGTAGAGCCGGGACAGGGGGTATTGAATGAGCAGTTCTTC. The variable domain in full, completed from reference TRBV9 and TRBJ2-1, reads DSGVTQTPKHLITATGQRVTLRCSPRSGDLSVYWYQQSLDQGLQFLIQYYNGEERAKGNILERFSAQQFPDLHSELNLSSLELGDSALYFCASSVEPGQGVLNEQFFGPGTRLTVL.

The CDR3 region has the DNA TGTGCCAGCAGCGCTACGCGGGGGGCAGGGACCCAGTACTTC. Residues: CASSATRGAGTQYF. The chain has TRBV7-3 and TRBJ2-5, with 8 nucleotides matching TRBD2. V shed 5 bases and J 7 bases; nucleotides not matched to a gene: 9. The CDR3 has 14 residues. Germline CDR1 SGHTA, CDR2 FQGTGA.

The chain is built from TRBV23-1 and TRBJ2-7, with a possible D match to TRBD1 (6 bases). TRBV23-1 belongs to the ORF category, with a function that is uncertain. The V gene lost 5 bases and the J gene lost 1 base, with 12 bases spanning the gap. The CDR3 is 14 amino acids. CDR3 coding DNA: TGCGCCAGCAGTACAGGGCCTATTTCCTACGAGCAGTACTTC. This encodes CASSTGPISYEQYF.

In its sample, this clone was seen once. The rearrangement joins TRBV5-4 to TRBJ2-3; 9 bases are shared with TRBD1. After removal of 4 bases from V and 3 bases from J, the junction contained 6 bases not matched to a gene. The length of the CDR3 is 15 residues. The germline gives CDR1 SGHNT, CDR2 YYREEE (reference sequence). The DNA for the CDR3 is TGTGCCAGCAGCAATCCGGGACAGGGTACAGATACGCAGTATTTT. It translates to CASSNPGQGTDTQYF.

V gene TRBV19 combines with J gene TRBJ2-2; 13 nucleotides agree with TRBD2. V lost 7 bases to trimming and J lost 5 bases; unmatched junction nucleotides: 10. The CDR3 extends over 17 amino acids. The germline CDR1 and CDR2 sequences are LNHDA and SQIVND (reference sequence). The CDR3, as DNA: TGTGCCAGTAAACGAACGTTACTAGCGGGGGGGACCGGGGAGCTGTTTTTT. It is translated as CASKRTLLAGGTGELFF.

The V and J genes are TRBV5-1 and TRBJ2-2; D is possibly TRBD1 (5 bases). Trimming shortened V by 4 bases and J by 3 bases, and 13 bases separated the two germline ends. This CDR3 comprises 15 residues. Germline CDR1 is SGHRS and CDR2 is YFSETQ. The CDR3 here is CASSPRQSHTGELFF. Written as DNA, the CDR3 is TGCGCCAGCAGCCCACGACAGAGCCACACCGGGGAGCTGTTTTTT.